The rows below give T cell receptor beta chains drawn from one sample of a study of cytomegalovirus exposure and HLA in healthy donors. The repertoire was sequenced with immunoSEQ multiplex PCR; TCRdb's copy has only in-frame clones and lacks some. The record lists 70,000 to 80,000 clones, of which the ten most abundant hold 2.5% to 3%. Sample: PBMCs. Source of these receptors: a middle-aged man in good health and CMV-seronegative. Both conserved end residues are part of each CDR3. The order of the fields is V gene, D gene, J gene, CDR3 protein, CDR3 DNA. The D gene is left open where the match is weak.

V gene: TRBV2
D gene: NA
J gene: TRBJ1-3
CDR3 protein: CASSGTAYYGNTIYF
CDR3 DNA: TGTGCCAGCAGTGGGACAGCCTATTATGGAAACACCATATATTTT

V gene: TRBV6-5
D gene: NA
J gene: TRBJ1-5
CDR3 protein: CASKTGIPNQPQHF
CDR3 DNA: TGTGCCAGCAAGACGGGGATCCCCAATCAGCCCCAGCATTTT

V gene: TRBV5-1
D gene: NA
J gene: TRBJ1-5
CDR3 protein: CASSLGSGNQPQHF
CDR3 DNA: TGCGCCAGCAGCTTGGGCTCAGGGAATCAGCCCCAGCATTTT

V gene: TRBV4-1
D gene: TRBD1
J gene: TRBJ2-7
CDR3 protein: CASSPWGTGLPYEQYF
CDR3 DNA: TGCGCCAGCAGCCCCTGGGGGACAGGCTTACCCTACGAGCAGTACTTC

V gene: TRBV6-1
D gene: NA
J gene: TRBJ1-2
CDR3 protein: CASSEGQRPLRGYTF
CDR3 DNA: TGTGCCAGCAGTGAAGGACAGCGCCCCCTTCGTGGCTACACCTTC

V gene: TRBV2
D gene: NA
J gene: TRBJ1-6
CDR3 protein: CASNDINSPLHF
CDR3 DNA: TGTGCCAGCAATGACATTAATTCACCCCTCCACTTT

V gene: TRBV7-4
D gene: TRBD1
J gene: TRBJ2-7
CDR3 protein: CASSNKGQGRSYEQYF
CDR3 DNA: TGTGCCAGCAGCAACAAAGGACAGGGGAGATCCTACGAGCAGTACTTC

V gene: TRBV10-3
D gene: TRBD1
J gene: TRBJ1-1
CDR3 protein: CAIRGDRDATEAFF
CDR3 DNA: TGTGCCATCCGGGGCGACAGGGACGCCACTGAAGCTTTCTTT

V gene: TRBV28
D gene: TRBD2
J gene: TRBJ2-7
CDR3 protein: CASSLLAGGRGEQYF
CDR3 DNA: TGTGCCAGCAGCCTCCTAGCGGGGGGGCGGGGCGAGCAGTACTTC

V gene: TRBV28
D gene: TRBD1
J gene: TRBJ1-2
CDR3 protein: CASSSPGQGANYGYTF
CDR3 DNA: TGTGCCAGCAGTTCTCCGGGACAGGGGGCAAACTATGGCTACACCTTC

V gene: TRBV6-5
D gene: NA
J gene: TRBJ2-3
CDR3 protein: CASSYSTEGADTQYF
CDR3 DNA: TGTGCCAGCAGTTATTCGACGGAGGGTGCAGATACGCAGTATTTT

V gene: TRBV15
D gene: NA
J gene: TRBJ1-3
CDR3 protein: CATSRNLGSGGTIYF
CDR3 DNA: TGTGCCACCAGCAGAAACCTCGGGAGCGGAGGCACCATATATTTT

V gene: TRBV7-2
D gene: NA
J gene: TRBJ2-3
CDR3 protein: CASSPGREYTDTQYF
CDR3 DNA: TGTGCCAGCAGCCCCGGCCGGGAATACACAGATACGCAGTATTTT

V gene: TRBV13
D gene: NA
J gene: TRBJ2-7
CDR3 protein: CASSFKAGDFLHEQYF
CDR3 DNA: TGTGCCAGCAGCTTTAAAGCGGGCGACTTTTTACACGAGCAGTACTTC

V gene: TRBV4-1
D gene: NA
J gene: TRBJ2-1
CDR3 protein: CASSLDISYNEQFF
CDR3 DNA: TGCGCCAGCAGCCTAGACATTTCCTACAATGAGCAGTTCTTC

V gene: TRBV5-6
D gene: TRBD1
J gene: TRBJ1-1
CDR3 protein: CASSLSGQGRTEAFF
CDR3 DNA: TGTGCCAGCAGCTTGTCGGGACAGGGGAGAACTGAAGCTTTCTTT

V gene: TRBV29-1
D gene: NA
J gene: TRBJ2-7
CDR3 protein: CSVAGSGSGYEQYF
CDR3 DNA: TGCAGCGTTGCAGGATCTGGGAGTGGGTACGAGCAGTACTTC

V gene: TRBV7-3
D gene: TRBD1
J gene: TRBJ1-2
CDR3 protein: CASSLGVQGEMNYGYTF
CDR3 DNA: TGTGCCAGCAGCTTAGGAGTTCAGGGGGAAATGAACTATGGCTACACCTTC

V gene: TRBV10-2
D gene: TRBD1
J gene: TRBJ1-4
CDR3 protein: CASRNRGLVNEKLFF
CDR3 DNA: TGCGCCAGCAGAAACAGGGGGCTTGTTAATGAAAAACTGTTTTTT

V gene: TRBV7-3
D gene: NA
J gene: TRBJ2-5
CDR3 protein: CASSPGTHELETQYF
CDR3 DNA: TGTGCCAGCAGCCCAGGGACACATGAGCTAGAGACCCAGTACTTC

V gene: TRBV11-3
D gene: NA
J gene: TRBJ2-1
CDR3 protein: CASTLLKSSYNEQFF
CDR3 DNA: TGTGCCAGCACCCTACTAAAAAGCTCCTACAATGAGCAGTTCTTC

V gene: TRBV7-8
D gene: NA
J gene: TRBJ2-7
CDR3 protein: CASSQGTYEQYF
CDR3 DNA: TGTGCCAGCAGCCAGGGTACCTACGAGCAGTACTTC

V gene: TRBV9
D gene: NA
J gene: TRBJ2-3
CDR3 protein: CASSVAANKAADTQYF
CDR3 DNA: TGTGCCAGCAGCGTAGCAGCTAACAAGGCGGCAGATACGCAGTATTTT

V gene: TRBV9
D gene: NA
J gene: TRBJ2-2
CDR3 protein: CATPGPSDKGSVNGGELFF
CDR3 DNA: TGTGCCACCCCCGGCCCTTCGGACAAGGGTTCCGTTAATGGCGGGGAGCTGTTTTTT

V gene: TRBV27
D gene: TRBD1
J gene: TRBJ2-5
CDR3 protein: CASSLGQGRVETQYF
CDR3 DNA: TGTGCCAGCAGTTTAGGACAGGGACGCGTAGAGACCCAGTACTTC

V gene: TRBV30
D gene: NA
J gene: TRBJ1-6
CDR3 protein: CAWSVRAGSSPLHF
CDR3 DNA: TGTGCCTGGAGTGTACGTGCGGGGAGTTCACCCCTCCACTTT

V gene: TRBV28
D gene: NA
J gene: TRBJ2-5
CDR3 protein: CASSFFRRETQYF
CDR3 DNA: TGTGCCAGCAGTTTCTTCAGGAGGGAGACCCAGTACTTC